The subject of this entry is one TCR beta chain. The specificity of this receptor is unknown. It has no much larger one-base neighbor in the sample; base qualities were not kept. The data originate from a study of T-cell memory formation after mild COVID-19 (dated by TCRdb to the early 2020s). In terms of the full investigation: Most TCR sequence clusters were specific to one of the two donors. In two donors, T-cell clones that expanded and contracted after mild COVID-19 were followed by sequencing TCRalpha and TCRbeta repertoires longitudinally. Two young, previously healthy adult volunteers made up the cohort, one male and one female. Study-wide findings and limitations: The detection of some responding clones in pre-infection memory suggests that pre-existing cross-reactive memory T cells joined the SARS-CoV-2 response. Only a couple of mild cases were covered by the study, and larger cohorts that include severe cases with pre-infection samples were considered necessary. From day 15 to 85, contracting clones showed balanced CD4/CD8 phenotypes, whereas a second wave of clones that expanded from day 15 to 37 leaned towards CD4+. Contracting CD4+ clones turned up mainly in the CM and EM memory subsets, whereas EMRA was where CD8+ clones were enriched. Whether the second-wave clones peaking on day 37 were SARS-CoV-2 specific was not confirmed.

Ficoll-Paque density gradient centrifugation was used to isolate PBMCs. Including the terminal cysteine and phenylalanine, the CDR3 comprises 10 residues. Only the CDR3 DNA stays, 30 bases, in frame from base 1. V loses 10 bases, J loses 6 bases, and the germline ends lie 9 bases apart. CDR1 SEHNR and CDR2 FQNEAQ were looked up in the germline V gene (reference sequence). The listed sequencing device is Illumina NovaSeq 6000. Using 5'RACE with constant-segment primers, TCRalpha and TCRbeta cDNA libraries were constructed, with sample barcodes and unique molecular identifiers added in the process. Trizol reagent was used to extract RNA from every sample. Libraries were amplified in two PCR steps, with a second sample barcode and Illumina TruSeq adapters added in the second step. The libraries were sequenced on an Illumina NovaSeq using 2 x 150 bp paired-end reads. The original methods were these. Demultiplexing of reads and collapsing into UMI-guided consensus sequences were performed with migec v1.2.7. Using mixcr v2.1.11, UMI consensuses were aligned to TRA and TRB V and J templates and then assembled into clonotypes. Clonotypes were classified as expanded or contracted when called significant by both edgeR and NoisET, with noise models trained on biological replicates. For edgeR calls, a false discovery rate-adjusted p below 0.01 and a log2 fold-change threshold of 1 were applied. As an exploratory analysis of dynamics, max-normalized trajectories of the 1000 most abundant clonotypes were examined by PCA with hierarchical clustering. Separately sequenced CD4+ and CD8+ repertoires were used to assign the CD4 or CD8 phenotype of responding clones. The public reads were reprocessed in TCRdb via fastp at Q25 and MiXCR, keeping in-frame beta chains. Records with the same CDR3 protein are collapsed into one entry carrying the most frequent genes and DNA. None of the V and J calls come from the authors' own analysis; TCRdb made them. The sample yields fewer than 250,000 distinct CDR3 sequences; under 12% were counted once. The ten largest make up just over 3% of the sample.

This clonotype was sampled from a man aged 18 to 35 who had mild COVID-19 (a few samples of this study predate the infection). The sample titles of this study are shuffled in the database, so cell type and time point are left out; the donor was told from shared clones. The V and J genes are TRBV7-9 and TRBJ1-1; the D gene assignment is ambiguous. Sequencing used PBMCs or a T cell subset sorted from them (not recorded which). CDR3 sequence: CATSASEAFF. The sequenced DNA is TGTGCCACCTCAGCCTCTGAAGCTTTCTTT.